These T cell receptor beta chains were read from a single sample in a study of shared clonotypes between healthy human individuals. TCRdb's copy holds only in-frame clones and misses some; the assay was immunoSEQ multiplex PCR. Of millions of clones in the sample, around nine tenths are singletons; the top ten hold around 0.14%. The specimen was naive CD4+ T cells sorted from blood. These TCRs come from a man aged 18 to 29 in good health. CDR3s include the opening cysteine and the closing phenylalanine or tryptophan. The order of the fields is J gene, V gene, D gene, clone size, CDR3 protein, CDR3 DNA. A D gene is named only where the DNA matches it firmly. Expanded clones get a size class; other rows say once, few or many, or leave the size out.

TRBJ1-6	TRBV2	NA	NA	CASSEDYSPLHF	TGTGCCAGCAGCGAGGACTATTCACCCCTCCACTTT
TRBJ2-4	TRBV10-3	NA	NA	CAISGTRGDIQYF	TGTGCCATCAGTGGGACCAGGGGGGACATTCAGTACTTC
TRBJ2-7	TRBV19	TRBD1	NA	CASTLGQGPTYEQYF	TGTGCCAGTACCTTGGGACAGGGGCCAACCTACGAGCAGTACTTC
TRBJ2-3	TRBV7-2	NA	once	CASSFLGADTQYF	TGTGCCAGCAGCTTTTTGGGAGCAGATACGCAGTATTTT
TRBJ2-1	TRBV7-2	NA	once	CASSFDETVDQFF	TGTGCCAGCAGCTTTGACGAGACAGTAGACCAGTTCTTC
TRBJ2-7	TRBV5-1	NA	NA	CASSLGILGEVPYEQYF	TGCGCCAGCAGCTTGGGGATCTTAGGGGAGGTCCCTTACGAGCAGTACTTC
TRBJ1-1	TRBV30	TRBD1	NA	CAWAGQVNTEAFF	TGTGCCTGGGCGGGACAGGTGAACACTGAAGCTTTCTTT
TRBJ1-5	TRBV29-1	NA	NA	CSVEGTAGGPQHF	TGCAGCGTTGAAGGGACGGCCGGTGGGCCCCAGCATTTT
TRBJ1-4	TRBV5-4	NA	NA	CASSSTNEKLFF	TGTGCCAGCAGCTCCACTAATGAAAAACTGTTTTTT
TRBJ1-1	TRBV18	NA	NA	CASSPGIQAEAFF	TGTGCCAGCTCACCAGGGATCCAAGCCGAGGCTTTCTTT
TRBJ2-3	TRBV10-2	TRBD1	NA	CASSVRQGGTDTQYF	TGCGCCAGCAGCGTCCGACAGGGCGGCACAGATACGCAGTATTTT
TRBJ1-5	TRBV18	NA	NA	CASSPQSNQPQHF	TGTGCCAGCTCACCACAGTCGAATCAGCCCCAGCATTTT
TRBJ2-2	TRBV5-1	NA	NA	CASSLEDSGELFF	TGCGCCAGCAGCTTGGAGGACTCCGGGGAGCTGTTTTTT
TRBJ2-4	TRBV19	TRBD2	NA	CASSIVVSGGGNIQYF	TGTGCCAGTAGTATAGTCGTTAGCGGGGGTGGAAACATTCAGTACTTC
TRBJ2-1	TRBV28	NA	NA	CASRTGTLGHNEQFF	TGTGCCAGCAGGACCGGGACCCTCGGCCACAATGAGCAGTTCTTC
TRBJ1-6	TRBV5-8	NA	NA	CASSFGSGSPVYNSPLHF	TGTGCCAGCAGCTTTGGGTCGGGGAGCCCTGTGTATAATTCACCCCTCCACTTT
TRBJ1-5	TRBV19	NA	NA	CASTAQAERPQHF	TGTGCCAGTACCGCGCAGGCCGAGAGGCCCCAGCATTTT
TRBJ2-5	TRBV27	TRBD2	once	CASSPGTTTKETQYF	TGTGCCAGCAGCCCCGGGACTACAACAAAAGAGACCCAGTACTTC
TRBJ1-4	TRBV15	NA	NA	CATSRGQDEKLFF	TGTGCCACCAGCAGGGGGCAGGATGAAAAACTGTTTTTT
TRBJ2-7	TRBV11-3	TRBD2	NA	CASNTEGGEVYEQYF	TGTGCCAGCAACACCGAGGGAGGGGAAGTCTACGAGCAGTACTTC
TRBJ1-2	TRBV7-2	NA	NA	CASSQRVLQVYGYTF	TGTGCCAGCAGCCAGAGGGTCTTACAGGTTTATGGCTACACCTTC
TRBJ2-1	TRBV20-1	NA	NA	CSASGSWRLF	TGCAGTGCTAGCGGGTCGTGGAGGCTCTTC
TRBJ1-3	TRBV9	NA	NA	CASSVATHGNSGNTIYF	TGTGCCAGCAGCGTGGCGACGCACGGGAACTCTGGAAACACCATATATTTT
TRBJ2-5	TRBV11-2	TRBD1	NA	CASSNPRQGGWTQYF	TGTGCCAGCAGCAATCCCAGACAGGGCGGGTGGACCCAGTACTTC
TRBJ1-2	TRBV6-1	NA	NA	CASKTGLNYGYTF	TGTGCCAGCAAAACAGGTCTCAACTATGGCTACACCTTC
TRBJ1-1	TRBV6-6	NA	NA	CASRTRVEAFF	TGTGCCAGCAGAACTAGGGTGGAAGCTTTCTTT
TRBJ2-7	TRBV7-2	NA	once	CASSQGGQSYEQYF	TGTGCCAGCAGCCAGGGGGGCCAATCCTACGAGCAGTACTTC
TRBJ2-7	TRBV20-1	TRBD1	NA	CSADRDYEQYF	TGCAGTGCGGACAGGGACTACGAGCAGTACTTC
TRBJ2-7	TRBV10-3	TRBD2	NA	CAISGATSGITYEQYF	TGTGCCATCAGTGGGGCGACTAGCGGGATTACATACGAGCAGTACTTC
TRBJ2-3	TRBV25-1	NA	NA	CASSGADTQYF	TGTGCCAGCAGTGGCGCAGATACGCAGTATTTT
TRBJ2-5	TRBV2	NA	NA	CASSNRVETQYF	TGTGCCAGCAGTAACAGGGTTGAGACCCAGTACTTC
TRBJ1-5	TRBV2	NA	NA	CASVQGGNQPQHF	TGTGCCTCTGTCCAGGGAGGCAATCAGCCCCAGCATTTT
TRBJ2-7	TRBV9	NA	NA	CASSPYPRAQSHEQYF	TGTGCCAGCAGCCCCTACCCCAGGGCACAAAGCCACGAGCAGTACTTC
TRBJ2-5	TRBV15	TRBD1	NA	CATSGRQGTGETQYF	TGTGCCACCAGCGGACGACAGGGGACGGGAGAGACCCAGTACTTC
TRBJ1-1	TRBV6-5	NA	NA	CASSPGWGGNTEAFF	TGTGCCAGCAGTCCGGGGTGGGGTGGGAACACTGAAGCTTTCTTT
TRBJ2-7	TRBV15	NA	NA	CATSRDGIPGREQYF	TGTGCCACCAGTAGAGACGGAATCCCGGGGCGGGAGCAGTACTTC
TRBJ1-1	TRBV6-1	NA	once	CASSILSMNTEAFF	TGTGCCAGCAGTATATTGAGCATGAACACTGAAGCTTTCTTT
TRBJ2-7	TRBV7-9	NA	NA	CASSLGPGKYEQYF	TGTGCCAGCAGCCTCGGACCGGGGAAATACGAGCAGTACTTC
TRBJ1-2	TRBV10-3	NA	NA	CAIRPDSLWSYTF	TGTGCCATCCGCCCAGACAGCTTATGGAGCTACACCTTC
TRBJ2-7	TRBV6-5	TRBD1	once	CASSPPDRVGEQYF	TGTGCCAGCAGTCCTCCGGACAGGGTAGGCGAGCAGTACTTC
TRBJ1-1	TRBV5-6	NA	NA	CASSFYQNMNTEAFF	TGTGCCAGCAGCTTTTATCAAAATATGAACACTGAAGCTTTCTTT
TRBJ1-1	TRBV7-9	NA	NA	CASSLEEDTEAFF	TGTGCCAGCAGCTTAGAGGAAGACACTGAAGCTTTCTTT
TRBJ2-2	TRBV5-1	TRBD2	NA	CASSFSGDTGELFF	TGCGCCAGCAGCTTCAGCGGGGACACCGGGGAGCTGTTTTTT
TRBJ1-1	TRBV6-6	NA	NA	CASRSLEGNLNTEAFF	TGTGCCAGCAGGTCCTTGGAGGGGAATTTGAACACTGAAGCTTTCTTT
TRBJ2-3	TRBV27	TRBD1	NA	CASSRRGQGFTDTQYF	TGTGCCAGCTCGAGGCGGGGACAGGGGTTCACAGATACGCAGTATTTT
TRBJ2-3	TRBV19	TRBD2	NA	CASSLQIVAGVDTQYF	TGTGCCAGTAGTCTCCAGATAGTAGCGGGGGTAGATACGCAGTATTTT
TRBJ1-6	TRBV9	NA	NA	CASSPEGRDNSPLHF	TGTGCCAGCAGCCCCGAGGGCAGGGATAATTCACCCCTCCACTTT
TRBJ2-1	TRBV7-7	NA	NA	CASSLSPYGYNEQFF	TGTGCTAGCAGCTTATCGCCCTATGGGTACAATGAGCAGTTCTTC
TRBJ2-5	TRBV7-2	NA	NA	CASSSLWPSQETQYF	TGTGCCAGCAGCTCCCTTTGGCCGAGCCAAGAGACCCAGTACTTC
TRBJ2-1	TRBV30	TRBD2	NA	CAWSVGLAGVKQFF	TGTGCCTGGAGTGTGGGACTAGCGGGAGTAAAGCAGTTCTTC
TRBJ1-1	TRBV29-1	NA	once	CSVEEGTAEAFF	TGCAGCGTTGAGGAGGGGACGGCTGAAGCTTTCTTT
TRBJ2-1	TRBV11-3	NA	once	CASSYRQANYNEQFF	TGTGCCAGCAGCTACAGACAGGCGAACTACAATGAGCAGTTCTTC
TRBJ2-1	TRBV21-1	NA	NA	CASSHIEGIHEQFF	TGTGCCAGCAGTCATATCGAGGGGATCCATGAGCAGTTCTTC
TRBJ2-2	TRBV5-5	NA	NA	CASSLLSPNTGELFF	TGTGCCAGCAGCTTGCTGTCCCCGAACACCGGGGAGCTGTTTTTT
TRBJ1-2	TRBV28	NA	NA	CASSVQGQGYTF	TGTGCCAGCAGTGTCCAGGGGCAAGGCTACACCTTC
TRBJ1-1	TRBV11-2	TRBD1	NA	CASSLGDRGLNTEAFF	TGTGCCAGCAGTTTAGGGGACAGGGGTCTGAACACTGAAGCTTTCTTT
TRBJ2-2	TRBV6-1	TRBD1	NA	CAGGQGDTGELFF	TGTGCCGGGGGACAGGGGGACACCGGGGAGCTGTTTTTT